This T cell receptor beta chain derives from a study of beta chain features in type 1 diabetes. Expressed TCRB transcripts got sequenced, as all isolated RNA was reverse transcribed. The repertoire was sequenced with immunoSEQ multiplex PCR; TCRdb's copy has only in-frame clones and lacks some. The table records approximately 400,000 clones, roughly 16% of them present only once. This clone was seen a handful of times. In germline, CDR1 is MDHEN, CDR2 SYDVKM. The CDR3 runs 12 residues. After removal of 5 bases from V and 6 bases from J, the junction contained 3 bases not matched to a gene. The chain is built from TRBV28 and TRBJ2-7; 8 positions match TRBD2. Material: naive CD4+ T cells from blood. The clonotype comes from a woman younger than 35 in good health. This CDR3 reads CASSDTSGEQYF. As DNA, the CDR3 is TGTGCCAGCAGTGATACTAGCGGCGAGCAGTACTTC. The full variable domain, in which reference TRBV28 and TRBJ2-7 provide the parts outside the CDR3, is DVKVTQSSRYLVKRTGEKVFLECVQDMDHENMFWYRQDPGLGLRLIYFSYDVKMKEKGDIPEGYSVSREKKERFSLILESASTNQTSMYLCASSDTSGEQYFGPGTRLTVT.